This T cell receptor beta chain stems from a study of blood T cell repertoires in COVID-19 (dated by TCRdb to about 2020). Some background on the complete study: Samples covering the acute and convalescent phases of COVID-19 were provided by collaborators in the United States, Italy and Spain. Subjects who had been exposed to COVID-19, were actively infected with it, or had recovered from it provided the deeply sampled blood TCRbeta repertoires that made up the dataset. HLA class I and class II types, where available, came from metadata supplied by the sample provider rather than from assay-based typing. The repertoires were made available in a free public database intended to serve as a resource for research on the immune response to SARS-CoV-2. Nearly every sample came with metadata listing a de-identified subject ID, COVID-19 status, age in years and sex. The prospective study material was composed of cDNA or gDNA derived from T cells, B-cell-depleted T cells, or PBMCs. Samples were obtained from the ongoing ImmuneRACE study (first 160 participants) and from 1,000 to 1,500 subjects provided by 6 global collaborators.

The immunoSEQ Assay, a bias-controlled multiplex PCR, was used to amplify TCRbeta CDR3 regions from genomic DNA. Regarding the original processing steps: The number of nucleated cells in each sample was estimated by amplification of reference gene primers within the assay. To quantify the absolute abundance of each unique TCRbeta CDR3 rearrangement, sequence reads were collapsed and filtered. For each sample, productive Simpson clonality was calculated by taking the square root of Simpson's diversity index across productive rearrangements. In TCRdb, the immuneACCESS table is reduced to in-frame sequences with V and J assigned. These tables do not hold every clone; where another copy was compared, an unresolved V gene accounts for under half, and the others remain unexplained. V and J calls and clone size are given by that table; D and trimming were obtained from the DNA. The sample table records some 180,000 clones; approximately 91% of these occur just once. The ten top clones hold roughly 5.3% of the sample.

On this clone: No cognate antigen has been identified for it. It has no much larger one-base neighbor in the sample; base qualities were not kept.

Here is what the overall study found, with its caveats: How much clinical and demographic metadata was included differed by source and by participant, and the metadata was provided uncurated.

From its cysteine to its phenylalanine, the CDR3 spans 14 amino acids. Just the 42-base CDR3 DNA is kept, in frame starting at base 1. CDR1 and CDR2, per the germline V gene, are MNHNS and SASEGT. The germline V end is reduced by 1 base and the J end by 5 bases; junction bases left unmatched: 2. One collaborating source in Seattle enrolled patients during active infection and followed them longitudinally through the course of disease. Collaborating institutions collected whole blood in K2EDTA tubes following their own protocols. Collaborator samples were shipped for TCRbeta analysis as frozen whole blood, isolated PBMCs, or DNA extracted from either sample type.

The sequence links TRBV6-1 to TRBJ2-3; 8 of the junction bases match TRBD1. The clonotype comes from a man between 18 and 35 years old with COVID-19, enrolled during active disease. Specimen: peripheral blood. CDR3 protein: CASSEGQGRDTQYF. The DNA is TGTGCCAGCAGTGAAGGACAGGGGCGAGATACGCAGTATTTT.